This TCR beta chain was recorded in a study of T-cell memory formation after mild COVID-19. Trimming took 0 bases from V and 2 from J, leaving 10 bases between them. This CDR3 region has 15 residues. Germline V CDR1 and CDR2: MNHEY, SVGAGI. Using constant-segment primers, 5'RACE produced TCR alpha and TCR beta cDNA libraries carrying sample barcodes and UMIs. In TCRdb, the 5' RACE reads were re-called with MiXCR into one record per CDR3 protein. The table includes around 340,000 distinct CDR3 sequences, 21% detected once. This TCR was recovered from an adult woman who had mild COVID-19 (a few samples of this study predate the infection). Cell type and time point are not known. Material for sequencing was PBMCs or a T cell subset sorted from them (not recorded which). The chain uses TRBV6-5 and TRBJ1-2, with TRBD1 as a possible D gene (5 bases). Written as DNA, the CDR3 is TGTGCCAGCAGTTACTCAGGGGCAGGGAACTATGGCTACACCTTC. Protein product: CASSYSGAGNYGYTF.